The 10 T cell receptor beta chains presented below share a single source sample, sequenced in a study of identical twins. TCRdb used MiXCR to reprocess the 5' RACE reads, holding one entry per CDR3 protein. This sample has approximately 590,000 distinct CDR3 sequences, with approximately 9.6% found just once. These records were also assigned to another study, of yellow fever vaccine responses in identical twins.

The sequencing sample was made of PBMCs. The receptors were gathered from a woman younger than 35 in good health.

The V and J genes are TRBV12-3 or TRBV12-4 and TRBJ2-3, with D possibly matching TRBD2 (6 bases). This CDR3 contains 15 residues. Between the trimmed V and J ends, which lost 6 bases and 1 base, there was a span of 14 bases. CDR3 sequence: CASRGRRAGTDTQYF. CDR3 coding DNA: TGTGCCAGCAGGGGTCGGAGGGCCGGCACAGATACGCAGTATTTT.

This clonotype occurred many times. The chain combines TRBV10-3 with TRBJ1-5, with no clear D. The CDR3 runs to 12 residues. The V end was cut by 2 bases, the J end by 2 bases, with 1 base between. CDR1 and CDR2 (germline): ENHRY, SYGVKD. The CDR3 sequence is CAISEGNQPQHF. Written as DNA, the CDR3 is TGTGCCATCAGTGAGGGCAATCAGCCCCAGCATTTT.

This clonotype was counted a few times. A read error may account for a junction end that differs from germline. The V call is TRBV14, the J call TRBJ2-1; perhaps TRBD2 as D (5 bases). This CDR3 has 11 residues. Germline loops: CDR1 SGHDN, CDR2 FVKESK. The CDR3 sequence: CASSDYHEQFF. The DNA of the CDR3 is TGTGCCAGCAGCGACTACCATGAGCAGTTCTTC.

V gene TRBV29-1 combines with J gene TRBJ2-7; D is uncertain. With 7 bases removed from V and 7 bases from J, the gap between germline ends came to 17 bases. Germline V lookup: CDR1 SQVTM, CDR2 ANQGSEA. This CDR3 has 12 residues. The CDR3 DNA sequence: TGCAGCGCCCGCAAGGGCCCCTGGGAGCAGTACTTC. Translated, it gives CSARKGPWEQYF.

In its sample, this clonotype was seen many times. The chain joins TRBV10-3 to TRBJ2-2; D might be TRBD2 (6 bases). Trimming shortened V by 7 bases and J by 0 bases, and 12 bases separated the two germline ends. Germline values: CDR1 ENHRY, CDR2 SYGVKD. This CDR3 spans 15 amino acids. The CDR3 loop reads CAIKASESNTGELFF. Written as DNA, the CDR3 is TGTGCCATCAAGGCTAGCGAATCGAACACCGGGGAGCTGTTTTTT.

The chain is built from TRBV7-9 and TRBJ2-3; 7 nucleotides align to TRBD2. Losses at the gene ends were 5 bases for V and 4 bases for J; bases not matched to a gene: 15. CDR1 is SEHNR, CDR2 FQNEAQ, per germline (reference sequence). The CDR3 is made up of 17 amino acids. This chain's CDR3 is CASSVPAGTITSDTQYF. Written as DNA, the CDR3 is TGTGCCAGCAGCGTCCCGGCGGGGACTATAACCTCAGATACGCAGTATTTT.

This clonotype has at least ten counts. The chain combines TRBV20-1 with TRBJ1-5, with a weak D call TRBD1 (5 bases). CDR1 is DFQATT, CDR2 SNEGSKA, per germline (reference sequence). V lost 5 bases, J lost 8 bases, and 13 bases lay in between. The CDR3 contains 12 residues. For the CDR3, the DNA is TGCAGTGCTGACCAGGGAGCGGAGCCCCAGCATTTT. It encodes CSADQGAEPQHF.

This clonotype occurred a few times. The DNA of the CDR3 is TGTGCCAGCAGTCCACCGGCAGGTCGGGCTCCGGGTCGGGGCACCGGGGAGCTGTTTTTT. This sequence encodes CASSPPAGRAPGRGTGELFF. This sequence joins TRBV4-2 and TRBJ2-2; D is perhaps TRBD2 (5 bases). V was shortened by 6 bases and J by 4 bases, with 30 bases between the two germline ends. From germline, CDR1 is LGHNA and CDR2 YNFKEQ. The CDR3 contains 20 residues.

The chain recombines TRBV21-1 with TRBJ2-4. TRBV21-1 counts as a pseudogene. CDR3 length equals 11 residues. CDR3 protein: CASSNFLGRNF. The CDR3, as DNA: TGTGCCAGCAGCAACTTTCTCGGACGTAACTTC.

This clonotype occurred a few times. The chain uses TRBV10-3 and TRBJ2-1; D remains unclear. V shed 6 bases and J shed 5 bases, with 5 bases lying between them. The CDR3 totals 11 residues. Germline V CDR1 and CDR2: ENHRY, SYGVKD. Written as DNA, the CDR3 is TGTGCCATCAGGAAGAACAATGAGCAGTTCTTC. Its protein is CAIRKNNEQFF.